The 28 T cell receptor beta chains below come from one sample, sequenced in a study of blood T cell repertoires in COVID-19. TCRdb's table, derived via immunoSEQ multiplex PCR, lists solely in-frame clones and lacks some. The sample holds approximately 250,000 clones, about 90% seen once. Sequencing input: peripheral blood. These receptors came from a woman in her seventies with COVID-19, enrolled during active disease.

The chain combines TRBV27 with TRBJ2-7; TRBD1 matches at 8 bases. CDR1 and CDR2 (germline): MNHEY, SMNVEV (reference sequence). V lost 5 bases, J lost 6 bases, and 9 bases stayed unmatched. The CDR3 length is 14 residues. The CDR3 DNA sequence: TGTGCCAGCAGTCTAACATTGACAGGGGTCGAGCAGTACTTC. Translating it yields CASSLTLTGVEQYF.

In DNA form, the CDR3 reads TGCGCCAGCAGCGCCGGGACTAGCAATGAGCAGTTCTTC. Protein: CASSAGTSNEQFF. The chain has TRBV5-1 and TRBJ2-1; 8 nucleotides agree with TRBD2. This CDR3 is built from 13 residues. Trimming took 4 bases from V and 6 from J; bases not matched to a gene: 3. CDR1 SGHRS and CDR2 YFSETQ come from the germline V gene.

The chain uses TRBV30 and TRBJ1-1; tentative D call: TRBD1 (6 bases). Trimming took 2 bases from V and 7 from J, leaving 14 bases between them. The CDR3 runs 13 residues. Germline V lookup: CDR1 GTSNPN, CDR2 SVGIG (reference sequence). The DNA of the CDR3 is TGTGCCTGGAGTCCCCCCGGGGGGCTTGAAGCTTTCTTT. Residues: CAWSPPGGLEAFF.

The rearrangement links TRBV10-3 to TRBJ1-1; D is ambiguous. The CDR3 loop spans 13 amino acids. CDR1 ENHRY and CDR2 SYGVKD come from the germline V gene. The V and J ends lost 3 bases and 2 bases respectively, with 7 bases between them. Here the CDR3 DNA reads TGTGCCATCAGTGAACTTGCCAACACTGAAGCTTTCTTT. Translating it yields CAISELANTEAFF.

The rearrangement links TRBV18 to TRBJ1-5; 8 positions match TRBD1. The CDR3 loop spans 14 amino acids. J gave up 1 base and V 5 bases, and 1 base lay outside the gene matches. The germline V gene encodes CDR1 KGHSH and CDR2 LQKENI. The CDR3 nucleotides are TGTGCCAGCTCAGGACAGGGAAGCAATCAGCCCCAGCATTTT. It encodes CASSGQGSNQPQHF.

V gene TRBV20-1 combines with J gene TRBJ2-5; D is unresolved. This CDR3 region has 11 residues. Trimming left V 0 bases short and J 6 bases short, with 5 bases between. Per the germline V gene, CDR1 is DFQATT and CDR2 is SNEGSKA (reference sequence). CDR3 residues: CSARDIQTQYF. The CDR3 bases are TGCAGTGCTAGAGATATCCAGACCCAGTACTTC.

The chain combines TRBV28 with TRBJ2-3; 7 bases align to TRBD2. Trimming took 6 bases from V and 5 from J; bases not matched to a gene: 14. Germline V gene data show CDR1 as MDHEN and CDR2 as SYDVKM. The CDR3 totals 16 residues. As DNA, the CDR3 is TGTGCCAGCAGACCTAGCGGAGCCAATCGAGGAGATACGCAGTATTTT. Its translation: CASRPSGANRGDTQYF.

The chain's CDR3 is CASSQGQGIEKLFF. The CDR3, as DNA: TGCGCCAGCAGCCAGGGACAGGGGATTGAAAAACTGTTTTTT. V gene TRBV4-1 combines with J gene TRBJ1-4; 10 positions agree with TRBD1. The germline V gene has CDR1 MGHRA and CDR2 YSYEKL. The J segment lost 7 bases and the V segment lost 3 bases, leaving 2 bases of the junction unmatched. The CDR3 is made up of 14 amino acids.

The V call is TRBV24-1, the J call TRBJ2-7, with D uncertain. Trimming pared 6 bases from V and 0 bases from J, leaving 11 bases between. This CDR3 contains 14 residues. Germline-derived CDR1 and CDR2 are KGHDR and SFDVKD. The CDR3 DNA is TGTGCCACCAGTCCCGCGAGCGACTCCTACGAGCAGTACTTC. Amino acids: CATSPASDSYEQYF.

The gene calls are TRBV3-1 (or the pseudogene TRBV3-2) and TRBJ2-7; D remains ambiguous. The CDR3 consists of 11 residues. Germline CDR1 LGHDT, CDR2 YNNKEL (reference sequence). Trimming removed 5 bases from V and 1 base from J, with 3 bases in between. CDR3 DNA sequence: TGTGCCAGCAGCTCTTCCTACGAGCAGTACTTC. Translating it yields CASSSSYEQYF.

This rearrangement joins TRBV7-9 to TRBJ1-4, with a weak D call TRBD1 (6 bases). V gave up 5 bases and J gave up 2 bases, with 15 bases separating them. The CDR3 totals 16 residues. Germline V CDR1 and CDR2: SEHNR, FQNEAQ (reference sequence). The CDR3 DNA is TGTGCCAGCAGCCAACAGGGTCCCCTCACTAATGAAAAACTGTTTTTT. Translating it yields CASSQQGPLTNEKLFF.

This clone was seen just once. This chain connects TRBV28 to TRBJ2-1; TRBD2 is a possible D gene (6 bases). The CDR3 covers 14 residues. The germline gives CDR1 MDHEN, CDR2 SYDVKM. V gave up 2 bases and J gave up 9 bases, with 14 bases separating them. The CDR3: CASSLRDWGGEQFF. Written as DNA, the CDR3 is TGTGCCAGCAGTTTACGGGACTGGGGAGGTGAGCAGTTCTTC. The variable domain in full, with the rest retrieved from reference TRBV28 and TRBJ2-1, is DVKVTQSSRYLVKRTGEKVFLECVQDMDHENMFWYRQDPGLGLRLIYFSYDVKMKEKGDIPEGYSVSREKKERFSLILESASTNQTSMYLCASSLRDWGGEQFFGPGTRLTVL.

The rearrangement links TRBV5-4 to TRBJ2-2; 15 bases are a match to TRBD2. V shed 3 bases and J 7 bases; nucleotides not matched to a gene: 4. CDR3 length: 16 residues. Germline-derived CDR1 and CDR2 are SGHNT and YYREEE (reference sequence). The chain's CDR3 is CASSSGLAGGIGELFF. In nucleotides, the CDR3 is TGTGCCAGCAGCTCGGGACTAGCGGGAGGAATCGGGGAGCTGTTTTTT.

V usage is TRBV3-1 (or the pseudogene TRBV3-2) and J usage is TRBJ1-6; TRBD1 aligns across 7 bases. CDR1 and CDR2 from the germline V gene are LGHDT and YNNKEL (reference sequence). Unmatched junction bases numbered 9, after V lost 3 bases and J lost 10 bases. This CDR3 is 15 amino acids long. The CDR3: CASSQTGTVTSPLHF. Written as DNA, the CDR3 is TGTGCCAGCAGCCAGACCGGGACAGTAACGTCACCCCTCCACTTT.

This chain links TRBV6-5 with TRBJ1-5; D not certain. Trimming took 0 bases from V and 4 from J, leaving 10 bases between them. The length of the CDR3 is 15 residues. Germline V gives CDR1 MNHEY, CDR2 SVGAGI. The CDR3: CASSYSGGLNQPQHF. CDR3 sequence (DNA): TGTGCCAGCAGTTACTCTGGAGGGCTAAATCAGCCCCAGCATTTT.

This clone was detected only once. The gene calls are TRBV19 and TRBJ2-6; TRBD1 matches at 7 bases. This CDR3 region has 18 residues. Germline V gene sequence: CDR1 LNHDA, CDR2 SQIVND (reference sequence). J lost 1 base, V lost 3 bases, and 9 bases had no gene match. The CDR3 spells CASSMKQGIDSGANVLTF. Here the CDR3 DNA reads TGTGCCAGTAGTATGAAACAGGGGATTGATTCTGGGGCCAACGTCCTGACTTTC.

The chain has TRBV24-1 and TRBJ1-5; 8 nucleotides agree with TRBD1. Germline values: CDR1 KGHDR, CDR2 SFDVKD. Germline trimming cut 3 bases from V and 3 bases from J; bases unmatched to any gene: 6. The CDR3 has 16 amino acids. CDR3 DNA sequence: TGTGCCACCAGTGATAGGACAGGGTTTTTCAATCAGCCCCAGCATTTT. This translates into CATSDRTGFFNQPQHF.

The J gene is TRBJ1-1, the V gene TRBV14, with 9 nucleotides matching TRBD1. The CDR3 length is 13 residues. V lost 0 bases to trimming and J lost 10 bases; unmatched junction nucleotides: 3. Germline values: CDR1 SGHDN, CDR2 FVKESK. The CDR3 nucleotides are TGTGCCAGCAGCCAAGATAGACAGGGGGGAGCTTTCTTT. It yields the protein CASSQDRQGGAFF.

V is TRBV9 and J is TRBJ2-7; no firm D call. CDR1 and CDR2 (germline): SGDLS, YYNGEE. With 0 bases removed from V and 5 bases from J, the gap between germline ends came to 9 bases. The CDR3 has 13 residues. CDR3 region: CASSVDGFNEQYF. CDR3 nucleotide sequence: TGTGCCAGCAGCGTAGACGGGTTCAACGAGCAGTACTTC.

This clone was observed once. The chain uses TRBV7-4 and TRBJ2-7; the match to TRBD2 covers 13 bases. V was clipped by 4 bases and J by 7 bases; unmatched bases: 16. CDR1 is SGHVT, CDR2 SQSDAQ, per germline. The CDR3 extends over 18 amino acids. DNA of the CDR3: TGTGCCAGCAGCTCCACCGGGGGGCCGGGACTAGCGGGAAGGGAGCAGTACTTC. It specifies CASSSTGGPGLAGREQYF.

The chain carries TRBV5-4 and TRBJ2-7; D possibly corresponds to TRBD1 (5 bases). This CDR3 has 13 amino acids. Germline V gene lookup returns CDR1 SGHNT and CDR2 YYREEE (reference sequence). Trimming stripped 0 bases from V and 5 bases from J, with 9 bases between. The CDR3 spells CASSLVGRDEQYF. In DNA form, the CDR3 reads TGTGCCAGCAGCTTGGTAGGCAGGGACGAGCAGTACTTC.

The chain is built from TRBV6-4 and TRBJ1-1; D call uncertain. Germline CDR1 and CDR2: MRHNA and SNTAGT. Between the trimmed V and J ends, which lost 4 bases and 1 base, there was a span of 10 bases. The CDR3 has 14 residues. CDR3 protein: CASSATFANTEAFF. As DNA, the CDR3 is TGTGCCAGCAGTGCCACTTTTGCGAACACTGAAGCTTTCTTT.

This sequence joins TRBV28 and TRBJ2-1; TRBD2 matches at 11 bases. The junction had 21 bases not matched to a gene; V was cut back by 5 bases and J by 6 bases. The CDR3 length is 20 residues. CDR1 is MDHEN and CDR2 is SYDVKM in the germline V gene. CDR3 nucleotide sequence: TGTGCCAGCAGTACCCCCGGGACTAGCGGATTGTTGCTTCCTCCCAATGAGCAGTTCTTC. This gives the protein CASSTPGTSGLLLPPNEQFF.

This clone was counted a single time. The V call is TRBV5-1, the J call TRBJ2-2; 7 positions match TRBD2. Trimming cost V 4 bases and J 6 bases; bases outside gene matches: 18. The CDR3 length is 18 residues. Germline V gives CDR1 SGHRS, CDR2 YFSETQ. The CDR3 reads CASSQRLGGSVFAGELFF. In DNA, the CDR3 is TGCGCCAGCAGCCAAAGACTAGGCGGGAGTGTCTTCGCCGGGGAGCTGTTTTTT. The complete variable domain, with remaining parts taken from reference TRBV5-1 and TRBJ2-2, reads KAGVTQTPRYLIKTRGQQVTLSCSPISGHRSVSWYQQTPGQGLQFLFEYFSETQRNKGNFPGRFSGRQFSNSRSEMNVSTLELGDSALYLCASSQRLGGSVFAGELFFGEGSRLTVL.

This clone was detected a few times. This chain's CDR3 is CASQGGAESGETQYF. Written as DNA, the CDR3 is TGTGCCAGCCAGGGAGGGGCAGAAAGTGGGGAGACCCAGTACTTC. V usage is TRBV28 and J usage is TRBJ2-5; TRBD2 aligns across 7 bases. The V and J ends lost 8 bases and 5 bases, in that order; junction bases with no gene match: 14. CDR1 and CDR2 (germline): MDHEN, SYDVKM. The CDR3 is 15 residues long.

This chain joins TRBV20-1 and TRBJ2-1; D perhaps matches TRBD2 (6 bases). The CDR3 runs 11 residues. Trimming left V 6 bases short and J 9 bases short, with 12 bases between. The germline V gene encodes CDR1 DFQATT and CDR2 SNEGSKA (reference sequence). In DNA form, the CDR3 reads TGCAGTGCGATCTGGCGGGGTGAGCAGTTCTTC. Protein product: CSAIWRGEQFF.

The chain joins TRBV7-8 to TRBJ1-5, with a possible D match to TRBD1 (6 bases). CDR3 length equals 15 residues. Germline V gives CDR1 SGHVS, CDR2 FQNEAQ. Trimming stripped 3 bases from V and 3 bases from J, with 12 bases between. CDR3 in amino acids: CASSFVQGPNQPQHF. CDR3 DNA: TGTGCCAGCAGCTTTGTACAGGGCCCCAATCAGCCCCAGCATTTT.

The gene calls are TRBV10-1 and TRBJ1-4, with D maybe TRBD1 (5 bases). The CDR3 loop spans 14 amino acids. Germline CDR1 is WNHNN and CDR2 is SYGVQD (reference sequence). Trimming removed 4 bases from V and 0 bases from J, with 6 bases in between. The CDR3 coding sequence is TGCGCCAGCAGTGCGGGGGCAACTAATGAAAAACTGTTTTTT. It is translated as CASSAGATNEKLFF.